The rows below give T cell receptor beta chains drawn from one sample of a study of T cell responses to AZD1222 COVID-19 vaccine. Sequenced by immunoSEQ multiplex PCR; TCRdb stores in-frame clones only, minus some. The sample holds some 120,000 clones; about nine tenths are singletons and the top ten take roughly 8%. This material consisted of peripheral blood, taken on day 0 of AZD1222 vaccination. These receptors were taken from an adult in good health. The CDR3 runs from the conserved cysteine through the conserved F or W. The D gene is left open where the match is weak. Clone sizes are given selectively: once, few, many, or a class where the clone is expanded.

TRBJ1-1	once	11	TRBV7-9	-	TGTGCCAGCAGCCCCAGGTTAAAAGCTTTCTTT	CASSPRLKAFF
TRBJ1-2	-	15	TRBV5-4	-	TGTGCCAGCAGCTTTAAGGCAGGACGGAACTATGGCTACACCTTC	CASSFKAGRNYGYTF
TRBJ1-1	once	17	TRBV10-3	-	TGTGCCATCAGTGAGTCGGCAGGGAAGGAAAAGAACACTGAAGCTTTCTTT	CAISESAGKEKNTEAFF
TRBJ1-2	-	16	TRBV27	TRBD1	TGTGCCAGCAGTTTATTTGGCAGGGGGCGAAACTATGGCTACACCTTC	CASSLFGRGRNYGYTF
TRBJ1-6	-	12	TRBV5-1	-	TGCGCCAGCGCCCGAGGGAATTCACCCCTCCACTTT	CASARGNSPLHF
TRBJ1-5	-	12	TRBV12-3/TRBV12-4	-	TGTGCCAGCAGTCCCACCGCGGCCCCCCAGCATTTT	CASSPTAAPQHF
TRBJ1-5	-	14	TRBV7-8	-	TGTGCCAGCAGCTTCTCGGTTGGCAATCAGCCCCAGCATTTT	CASSFSVGNQPQHF
TRBJ2-3	-	13	TRBV30	-	TGTGCCTGGAGTTCGCTACCGGCAGATACGCAGTATTTT	CAWSSLPADTQYF
TRBJ2-2	-	13	TRBV3-1/TRBV3-2	-	TGTGCCAGCAGCCAAGGGGGGACCGGGGAGCTGTTTTTT	CASSQGGTGELFF
TRBJ2-5	-	14	TRBV3-1/TRBV3-2	-	TGTGCCAGCAGCCGGGGGCCTCAGCAGGAGACCCAGTACTTC	CASSRGPQQETQYF
TRBJ2-7	-	13	TRBV6-5	-	TGTGCCAGCAGAAGGGACATGTCCAACGAGCAGTACTTC	CASRRDMSNEQYF
TRBJ1-2	-	13	TRBV5-6	-	TGTGCCAGCAGCTTAGGGCAGGGTGACGGCTACACCTTC	CASSLGQGDGYTF
TRBJ1-2	-	14	TRBV6-5	-	TGTGCCAGCAGCCGGACTCAAGCTAACTATGGCTACACCTTC	CASSRTQANYGYTF
TRBJ2-1	-	13	TRBV11-2	-	TGTGCCAGCAGCTCTAGTAGCGACAATGAGCAGTTCTTC	CASSSSSDNEQFF
TRBJ2-2	-	15	TRBV4-3	-	TGCGCCAGCAGCCAAGTTGCCGGGAACACCGGGGAGCTGTTTTTT	CASSQVAGNTGELFF
TRBJ1-3	once	14	TRBV19	-	TGTGCCAGCAGGGGTCAACAGGGCGGAAACACCATATATTTT	CASRGQQGGNTIYF
TRBJ2-1	-	15	TRBV11-2	-	TGTGCCAGCAGCTTAGACCGGGGCCTTTACAATGAGCAGTTCTTC	CASSLDRGLYNEQFF
TRBJ2-7	-	13	TRBV5-3	-	TGTGCCAGAAGCCTTCTAGGATGTCACGAGCAGTACTTC	CARSLLGCHEQYF
TRBJ1-5	few	15	TRBV19	-	TGTGCCAGTAGTATAAGGGTAGACAGAAATCAGCCCCAGCATTTT	CASSIRVDRNQPQHF
TRBJ1-4	-	15	TRBV9	TRBD1	TGTGCCAGCAGCGCATCAGGGGGCAATAATGAAAAACTGTTTTTT	CASSASGGNNEKLFF
TRBJ2-7	-	14	TRBV18	-	TGTGCCAGCTCACCTGGGACGGGGGACTACGAGCAGTACTTC	CASSPGTGDYEQYF
TRBJ2-1	-	16	TRBV4-3	TRBD2	TGCGCCAGCAGCCAAGTTCTAGCGGATGTCTACAATGAGCAGTTCTTC	CASSQVLADVYNEQFF
TRBJ2-2	-	14	TRBV18	-	TGTGCCAGCTCACCGTCGAAGGTGACCGGGGAGCTGTTTTTT	CASSPSKVTGELFF
TRBJ2-7	once	15	TRBV5-1	TRBD1	TGCGCCAGCAGCCGGGGACAGGGGGCCACCTACGAGCAGTACTTC	CASSRGQGATYEQYF
TRBJ2-7	-	11	TRBV20-1	-	TGCAGTGCTGAACATTCTAACGAGCAGTACTTC	CSAEHSNEQYF
TRBJ2-2	few	15	TRBV5-1	TRBD1	TGCGCCAGCAGCATACAGGGGGAGTACACCGGGGAGCTGTTTTTT	CASSIQGEYTGELFF
TRBJ2-7	-	17	TRBV7-2	-	TGTGCCAGCAGCTTAGAACCCCCCTCGAGTAGCCACTACGAGCAGTACTTC	CASSLEPPSSSHYEQYF
TRBJ2-7	-	15	TRBV7-8	TRBD2	TGTGCCAGCAGCTCCAGGGAGGGGAGCTCCTACGAGCAGTACTTC	CASSSREGSSYEQYF
TRBJ2-7	-	14	TRBV6-5	-	TGTGCCAGCAGTTACGGGGGGGCTGGGTACGAGCAGTACTTC	CASSYGGAGYEQYF
TRBJ1-1	once	13	TRBV27	-	TGTGCCAGCAGTAATCAATTGAACACTGAAGCTTTCTTT	CASSNQLNTEAFF
TRBJ1-1	-	13	TRBV27	-	TGTGCCAGCAGCCCACTCCTAACAGTTGGCGCTTTCTTT	CASSPLLTVGAFF
TRBJ2-7	-	16	TRBV18	TRBD1	TGTGCCAGCTCACCGCGTGGGACAGGGGTCCCTTACGAGCAGTACTTC	CASSPRGTGVPYEQYF
TRBJ2-3	-	13	TRBV24-1	-	TGTGCCACCAGTGACCCTCCCCCGGATACGCAGTATTTT	CATSDPPPDTQYF
TRBJ2-2	-	15	TRBV10-2	TRBD2	TGCGCCAGCAGTGTGGTGGCGGGAGGGCCCGGGGAGCTGTTTTTT	CASSVVAGGPGELFF
TRBJ1-2	-	15	TRBV15	-	TGTGCCACCAGCAGAGATCGGGGAGAGGGTCATGGCTACACCTTC	CATSRDRGEGHGYTF
TRBJ2-2	-	14	TRBV19	-	TGTGCCAGTAGTCCGCGGGACTTAAGGGGGGAGCTGTTTTTT	CASSPRDLRGELFF
TRBJ2-5	once	11	TRBV2	-	TGTGCCAGCAGTGACGAAGAGACCCAGTACTTC	CASSDEETQYF
TRBJ2-2	-	13	TRBV24-1	-	TGTGCCACCAGACGGACCGAAACCGGGGAGCTGTTTTTT	CATRRTETGELFF
TRBJ1-2	-	15	TRBV5-6	-	TGTGCCAGCAGCTTGGGCGAGTTTCTGATATATGGCTACACCTTC	CASSLGEFLIYGYTF
TRBJ2-1	-	17	TRBV6-1	-	TGTGCCAGCAGTGAAGACTTCAATACGGTACTCTACAATGAGCAGTTCTTC	CASSEDFNTVLYNEQFF
TRBJ2-3	-	15	TRBV27	-	TGTGCCAGCAGTCTCCACGGCCGGCGGACAGATACGCAGTATTTT	CASSLHGRRTDTQYF
TRBJ1-2	-	15	TRBV5-1	-	TGCGCCAGCAGCTTGACGAACGGGAGGCTCTATGGCTACACCTTC	CASSLTNGRLYGYTF
TRBJ2-3	-	15	TRBV5-8	-	TGTGCCAGCAGCTTACTCGGGAGTGGTACAGATACGCAGTATTTT	CASSLLGSGTDTQYF
TRBJ1-6	-	17	TRBV5-1	-	TGCGCCAGCAGCTTGGAAGGGGCAAACTCCTATAATTCACCCCTCCACTTT	CASSLEGANSYNSPLHF
TRBJ1-5	once	16	TRBV6-6	TRBD1	TGTGCCAGCAGTTACGATGGGACAGGGGAAAATCAGCCCCAGCATTTT	CASSYDGTGENQPQHF
TRBJ2-7	-	16	TRBV27	TRBD1	TGTGCCAGCAGTTTCCGACCGACAGGGAGCTCCTACGAGCAGTACTTC	CASSFRPTGSSYEQYF